This entry concerns a single TCR beta chain. Sequenced by immunoSEQ multiplex PCR; TCRdb stores in-frame clones only, minus some. Here the sample spans 150,000 to 200,000 clones, about 86% being singletons. These data belong to a study of blood T cell repertoires in COVID-19. Patients at the Seattle site were enrolled during active infection and followed longitudinally. Sequenced input: peripheral blood. The sequence was obtained from an older woman with COVID-19, enrolled during active disease.

The chain's CDR3 is CASSLDRRGQGYGYTF. The CDR3 nucleotides are TGTGCCAGCAGCTTAGATCGGCGGGGACAGGGCTATGGCTACACCTTC. V is TRBV7-2 and J is TRBJ1-2; 9 bases agree with TRBD1. CDR1 SGHTA and CDR2 FQGNSA come from the germline V gene. V was pared by 1 base and J by 4 bases, with 7 bases of the junction left unmatched. The CDR3 covers 16 residues.